A single sample is the source of the 10 T cell receptor beta chains below, sequenced in a study of blood T cell repertoires in COVID-19. TCRdb's copy holds only in-frame clones and misses some; the assay was immunoSEQ multiplex PCR. Of around 150,000 clones in the sample, approximately 80% were seen once. Sample: peripheral blood. Every receptor here comes from a man aged 70 or older with acute or convalescent COVID-19.

This rearrangement joins TRBV28 to TRBJ1-1, with D perhaps TRBD1 (5 bases). Germline CDR1 reads MDHEN; CDR2 reads SYDVKM. The V gene lost 6 bases and the J gene lost 5 bases, with 13 bases spanning the gap. The CDR3 is made up of 13 amino acids. The CDR3 loop is CASRLQGHTEAFF. CDR3 DNA sequence: TGTGCCAGCAGACTTCAAGGACATACTGAAGCTTTCTTT.

This sequence joins TRBV7-9 and TRBJ2-2, with D perhaps matching TRBD2 (5 bases). Germline loops: CDR1 SEHNR, CDR2 FQNEAQ (reference sequence). V dropped 7 bases and J dropped 4 bases, with 13 bases sitting between them. The CDR3 length is 14 residues. The CDR3 DNA is TGTGCCAGCATGCGTCGGGAAGTCACCGGGGAGCTGTTTTTT. This encodes CASMRREVTGELFF.

The chain uses TRBV12-3 or TRBV12-4 and TRBJ1-6; TRBD1 might be the D (6 bases). V was clipped by 7 bases and J by 8 bases, with 12 bases between them. This CDR3 is built from 13 residues. The CDR3: CASNGQLDSPLHF. The CDR3 nucleotides are TGTGCCAGCAACGGACAGCTCGATTCACCCCTCCACTTT.

This clone was seen a single time. J is TRBJ1-6 and V is TRBV27; D is ambiguous. This CDR3 is built from 18 residues. V lost 8 bases, J lost 8 bases, and 28 bases lay in between. Germline-derived CDR1 and CDR2 are MNHEY and SMNVEV (reference sequence). In DNA form, the CDR3 reads TGTGCCAGCCAGACAAGCCGGCGACGGGGATACGTGGATTCACCCCTCCACTTT. It yields the protein CASQTSRRRGYVDSPLHF.

The J gene is TRBJ1-6, the V gene TRBV11-2, with TRBD1 matching over 7 bases. With V trimmed by 5 bases and J by 7 bases, 5 bases remained unmatched. The CDR3 is made up of 14 amino acids. Germline values: CDR1 SGHAT, CDR2 FQNNGV. The CDR3 loop reads CASSHLDRNSPLHF. The DNA of the CDR3 is TGTGCCAGCAGCCACTTGGACAGGAATTCACCCCTCCACTTT.

The J gene is TRBJ1-2, the V gene TRBV6-1; D unresolved. V was cut by 2 bases and J by 8 bases, with 6 bases left in between. Germline CDR1 MNHNS, CDR2 SASEGT. The CDR3 has 11 amino acids. Written as DNA, the CDR3 is TGTGCCAGCAGTGAATCGTTGGGCTACACCTTC. Residues: CASSESLGYTF.

The rearrangement joins TRBV4-2 to TRBJ2-1; D possibly corresponds to TRBD2 (6 bases). Germline lookup yields CDR1 LGHNA and CDR2 YNFKEQ. The V and J ends lost 0 bases and 9 bases respectively, with 15 bases between them. The CDR3 is made up of 15 amino acids. The chain's CDR3 is CASSQDRRGGSEQFF. The CDR3 region has the DNA TGTGCCAGCAGCCAAGATCGGCGGGGAGGAAGTGAGCAGTTCTTC.

The chain couples TRBV29-1 to TRBJ1-2; a weak D match, TRBD1 (5 bases). Germline V gives CDR1 SQVTM, CDR2 ANQGSEA. The CDR3 consists of 14 residues. V lost 8 bases and J 2 bases, leaving 18 bases between the germline ends. DNA for the CDR3: TGCAGCCCATACCCGGGGGGGGGAAACTATGGCTACACCTTC. It specifies CSPYPGGGNYGYTF.

This chain uses TRBV27 with TRBJ2-1, with D maybe TRBD2 (5 bases). The germline CDR1 and CDR2 sequences are MNHEY and SMNVEV (reference sequence). V lost 4 bases, J lost 9 bases, and 13 bases lay in between. CDR3 length: 13 amino acids. The CDR3 coding sequence is TGTGCCAGCAGTTCTTACTCGGAGGTTGAGCAGTTCTTC. Encoded protein: CASSSYSEVEQFF.

The gene calls are TRBV6-5 and TRBJ2-1, with 7 bases that match TRBD2. Germline assignment: CDR1 MNHEY and CDR2 SVGAGI. This CDR3 comprises 13 residues. The V segment lost 7 bases and the J segment 9 bases; nucleotides outside the gene matches: 9. CDR3 sequence reads: CASNRRERGEQFF. The CDR3 coding sequence is TGTGCCAGCAACAGGCGGGAGCGGGGTGAGCAGTTCTTC.